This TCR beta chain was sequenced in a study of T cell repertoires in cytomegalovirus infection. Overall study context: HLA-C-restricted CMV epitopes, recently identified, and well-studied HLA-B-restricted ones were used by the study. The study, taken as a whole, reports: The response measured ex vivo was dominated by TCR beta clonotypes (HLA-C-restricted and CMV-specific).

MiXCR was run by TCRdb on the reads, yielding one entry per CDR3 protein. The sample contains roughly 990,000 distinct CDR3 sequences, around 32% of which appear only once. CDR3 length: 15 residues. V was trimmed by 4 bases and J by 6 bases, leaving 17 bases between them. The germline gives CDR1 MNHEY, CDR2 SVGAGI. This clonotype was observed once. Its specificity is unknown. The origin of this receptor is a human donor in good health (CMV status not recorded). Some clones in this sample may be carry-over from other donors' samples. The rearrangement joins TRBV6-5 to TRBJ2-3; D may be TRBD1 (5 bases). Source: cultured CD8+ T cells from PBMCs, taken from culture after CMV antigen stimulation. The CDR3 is CASSLRTRAVDTQYF. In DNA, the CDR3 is TGTGCCAGCAGTTTAAGGACAAGGGCCGTGGATACGCAGTATTTT.